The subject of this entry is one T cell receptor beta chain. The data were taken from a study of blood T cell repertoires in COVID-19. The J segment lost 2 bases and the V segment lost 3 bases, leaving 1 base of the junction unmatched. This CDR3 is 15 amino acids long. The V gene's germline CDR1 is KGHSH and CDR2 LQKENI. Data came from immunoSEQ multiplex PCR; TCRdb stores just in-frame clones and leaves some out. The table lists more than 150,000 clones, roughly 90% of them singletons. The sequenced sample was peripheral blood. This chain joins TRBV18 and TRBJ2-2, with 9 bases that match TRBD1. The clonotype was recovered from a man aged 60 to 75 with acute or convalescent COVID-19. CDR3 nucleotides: TGTGCCAGCTCACCGACAGGGGGTAACACCGGGGAGCTGTTTTTT. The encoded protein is CASSPTGGNTGELFF.